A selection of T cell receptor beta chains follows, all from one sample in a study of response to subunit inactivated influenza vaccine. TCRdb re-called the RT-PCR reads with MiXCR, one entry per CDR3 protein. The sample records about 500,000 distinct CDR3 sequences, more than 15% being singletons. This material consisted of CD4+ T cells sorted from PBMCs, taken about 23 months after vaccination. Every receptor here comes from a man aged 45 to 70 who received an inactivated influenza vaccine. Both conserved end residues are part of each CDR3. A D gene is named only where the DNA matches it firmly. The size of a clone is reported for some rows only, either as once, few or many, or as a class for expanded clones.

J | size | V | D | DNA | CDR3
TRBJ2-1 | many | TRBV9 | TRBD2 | TGTGCCAGCAGCGTAGGCGCGGGAGGGCTGGTCTTC | CASSVGAGGLVF
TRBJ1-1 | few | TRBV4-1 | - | TGCGCCAGCAGCCAGAATTGGGTGATGAACACTGAAGCTTTCTTT | CASSQNWVMNTEAFF
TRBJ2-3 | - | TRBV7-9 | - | TGTGCCAGCAGCTTAGGTCTTCCAGGGTACACAGATACGCAGTATTTT | CASSLGLPGYTDTQYF
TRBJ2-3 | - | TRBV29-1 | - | TGCAGCGTTGATCCTGGGTCAGATACGCAGTATTTT | CSVDPGSDTQYF
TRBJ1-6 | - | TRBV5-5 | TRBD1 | TGTGCCAGCAGCTTAAACAGGGGGTTGGGGTCCCTCCACTTT | CASSLNRGLGSLHF
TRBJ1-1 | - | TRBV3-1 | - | TGTGCCAGCAGCCAAGATGAGGCCCTGAACACTGAAGCTTTCTTT | CASSQDEALNTEAFF
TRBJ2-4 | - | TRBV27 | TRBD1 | TGTGCCAGCAGTCCGCAACGACAGGGTGCAGGGGCCAAAAACATTCAGTACTTC | CASSPQRQGAGAKNIQYF
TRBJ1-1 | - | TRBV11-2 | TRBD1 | TGTGCCAGCAGCTTGCCGGGACAGGGAACCTCCCTCCTGAACACTGAAGCTTTCTTT | CASSLPGQGTSLLNTEAFF
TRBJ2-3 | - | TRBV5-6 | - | TGTGCCAGCAGCTTGCGGCAGATCACAGATACGCAGTATTTT | CASSLRQITDTQYF
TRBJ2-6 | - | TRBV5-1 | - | TGCGCCAGCAGCTTGACCCTCTCTGGGGCCAACGTCCTGACTTTC | CASSLTLSGANVLTF
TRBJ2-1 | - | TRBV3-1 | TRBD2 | TGTGCCAGCAGCCAAGAAGGGACTAGCGGGGGGTGGGGTGAGCAGTTCTTC | CASSQEGTSGGWGEQFF
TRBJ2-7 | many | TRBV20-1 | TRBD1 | TGCAGTGCTAGCGACTTACGGACAGGGTTCAACGAGCAGTACTTC | CSASDLRTGFNEQYF
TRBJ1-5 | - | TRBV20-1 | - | TGCAGTGCTAGATCCAGGGCATATCAGCCCCAGCATTTT | CSARSRAYQPQHF
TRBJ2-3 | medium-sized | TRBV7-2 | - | TGTGCCAGCAGCTTCTTACATACAGATACGCAGTATTTT | CASSFLHTDTQYF
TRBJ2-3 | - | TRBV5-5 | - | TGTGCCAGCAGCTTGGCCCCCAAAGATACGCAGTATTTT | CASSLAPKDTQYF
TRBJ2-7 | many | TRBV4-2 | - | TGTGCCAGCAGCCAAGGGACTAACTCCTACGAGCAGTACTTC | CASSQGTNSYEQYF
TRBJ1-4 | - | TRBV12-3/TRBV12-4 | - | TGTGCCAGCAGCCAAGGAGGGATGGCAACTAATGAAAAACTGTTTTTT | CASSQGGMATNEKLFF
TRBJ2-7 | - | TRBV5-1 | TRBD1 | TGCGCCAGCAGCTTGGGAGCTGGACAGGGATGGGGCGAGCAGTACTTC | CASSLGAGQGWGEQYF
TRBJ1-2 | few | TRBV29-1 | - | TGCAGCGTTGGCGGGGCTGAGGGCTACACCTTC | CSVGGAEGYTF
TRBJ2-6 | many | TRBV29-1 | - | TGCAGCGTTGAATTGGCCGGCAGCCCGAGCTCTGGGGCCAACGTCCTGACTTTC | CSVELAGSPSSGANVLTF
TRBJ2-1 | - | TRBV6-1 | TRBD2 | TGTGCCAGCAGTGAATTCAGCGGGGGGGCCTTATACAATGAGCAGTTCTTC | CASSEFSGGALYNEQFF
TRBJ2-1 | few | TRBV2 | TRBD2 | TGTGCCAGCAGAAAGGGCGAGCGGGGGGGCGAGCAGTTCTTC | CASRKGERGGEQFF
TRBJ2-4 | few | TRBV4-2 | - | TGTGCCAGCAGCCAAGACGGGAAAGCCAAAAACATTCAGTACTTC | CASSQDGKAKNIQYF
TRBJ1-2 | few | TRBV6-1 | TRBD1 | TGTGCCAGCAGCTTTGGACAGGGGGCGGGTGGCTACACCTTC | CASSFGQGAGGYTF
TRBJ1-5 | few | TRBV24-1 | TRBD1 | TGTGCCACCAGTGGCAGGGGGGACTCGCCCCAGCATTTT | CATSGRGDSPQHF
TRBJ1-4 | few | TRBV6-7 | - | TGTGCCAGCAGTTACGAGGATGGACACTGTAATGAAAAACTGTTTTTT | CASSYEDGHCNEKLFF
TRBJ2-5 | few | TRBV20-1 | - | TGCAGTGTTACGAGAGACAGCCAAGAGACCCAGTACTTC | CSVTRDSQETQYF
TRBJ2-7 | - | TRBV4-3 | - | TGCGCCAGCAGCCAATTTTCCGGGTTCTCCTACGAGCAGTACTTC | CASSQFSGFSYEQYF
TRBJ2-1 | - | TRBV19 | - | TGTGCCAGTAGTATTGGCCGGGGGGAGCAGTTCTTC | CASSIGRGEQFF
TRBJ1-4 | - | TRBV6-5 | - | TGTGCCAGCAGTTCGGGATCAACTAATGAAAAACTGTTTTTT | CASSSGSTNEKLFF
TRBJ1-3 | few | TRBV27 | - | TGTGCCAGCAGTCCTGGAAGGGGGATGGGAAACACCATATATTTT | CASSPGRGMGNTIYF
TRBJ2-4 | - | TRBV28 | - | TGTGCCAGCAGACAGAGCCAGATGTGGAACATTCAGTACTTC | CASRQSQMWNIQYF
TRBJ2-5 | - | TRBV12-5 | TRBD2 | TGTGCTAGTGGTATCACTAGCGGGAGGGCCCGTGAGACCCAGTACTTC | CASGITSGRARETQYF
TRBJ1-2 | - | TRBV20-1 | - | TGCAGTGCTAGAGATGATGGTAGCTACACCTTC | CSARDDGSYTF
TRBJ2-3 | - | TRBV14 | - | TGTGCCAGCAGCCAAGAATGGCCCTATACGCAGTATTTT | CASSQEWPYTQYF
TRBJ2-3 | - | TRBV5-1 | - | TGCGCCAGCAGCTTTAGACAAAACACAGATACGCAGTATTTT | CASSFRQNTDTQYF
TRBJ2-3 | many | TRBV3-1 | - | TGTGCCAGCAGCCAAGTGGTTAAGGGAGGCACAGATACGCAGTATTTT | CASSQVVKGGTDTQYF
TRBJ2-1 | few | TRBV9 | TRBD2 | TGTGCCAGCACCCCGACGGGGACTAGCGGGATCTACAATGAGCAGTTCTTC | CASTPTGTSGIYNEQFF